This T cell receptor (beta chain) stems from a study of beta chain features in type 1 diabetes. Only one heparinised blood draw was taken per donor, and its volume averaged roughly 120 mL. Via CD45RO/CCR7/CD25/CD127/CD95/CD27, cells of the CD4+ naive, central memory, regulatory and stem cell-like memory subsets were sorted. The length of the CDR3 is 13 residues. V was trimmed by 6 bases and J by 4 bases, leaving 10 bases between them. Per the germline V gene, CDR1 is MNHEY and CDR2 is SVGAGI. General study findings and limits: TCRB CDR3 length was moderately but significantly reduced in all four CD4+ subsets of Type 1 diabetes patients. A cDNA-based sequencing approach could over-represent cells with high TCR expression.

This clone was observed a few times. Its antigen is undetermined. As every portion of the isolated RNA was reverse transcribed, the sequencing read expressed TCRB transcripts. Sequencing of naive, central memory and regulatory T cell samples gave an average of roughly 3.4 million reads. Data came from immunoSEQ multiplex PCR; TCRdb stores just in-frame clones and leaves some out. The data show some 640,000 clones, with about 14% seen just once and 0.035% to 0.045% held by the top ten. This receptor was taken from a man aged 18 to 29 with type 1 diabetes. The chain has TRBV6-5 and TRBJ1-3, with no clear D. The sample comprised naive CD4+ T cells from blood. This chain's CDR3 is CASSSPLGNTIYF. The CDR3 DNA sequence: TGTGCCAGCAGCTCCCCGTTGGGAAACACCATATATTTT.